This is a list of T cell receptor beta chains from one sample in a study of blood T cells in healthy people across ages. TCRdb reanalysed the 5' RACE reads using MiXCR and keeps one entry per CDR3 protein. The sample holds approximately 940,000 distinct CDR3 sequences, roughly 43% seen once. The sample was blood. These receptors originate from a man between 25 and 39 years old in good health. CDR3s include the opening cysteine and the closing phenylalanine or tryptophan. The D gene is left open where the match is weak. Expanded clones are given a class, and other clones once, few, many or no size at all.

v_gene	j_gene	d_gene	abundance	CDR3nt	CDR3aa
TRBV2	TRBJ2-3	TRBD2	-	TGTGCCAGCATCAGACTAGCGGGGACAGATACGCAGTATTTT	CASIRLAGTDTQYF
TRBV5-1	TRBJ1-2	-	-	TGCGCCAGCAGCTTATCGGGGATTGAGTATGGCTACACCTTC	CASSLSGIEYGYTF
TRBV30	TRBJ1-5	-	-	TGTGCGGGAGGGTACAATCAGCCCCAGCATTTT	CAGGYNQPQHF
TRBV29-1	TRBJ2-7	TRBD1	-	TGCAGCGTGGCTGGACAGGGGACCTACGAGCAGTACTTC	CSVAGQGTYEQYF
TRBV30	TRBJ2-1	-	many	TGTGCCTGGAGCGTCTACAATGAGCAGTTCTTC	CAWSVYNEQFF
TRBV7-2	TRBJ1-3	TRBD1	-	TGTGCCAGCAGCCCAACGGACAGGGCTGGAAACACCATATATTTT	CASSPTDRAGNTIYF
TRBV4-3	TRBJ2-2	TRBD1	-	TGCGCCAGCAGCCCTGGGACAGGACAATACACCGGGGAGCTGTTTTTT	CASSPGTGQYTGELFF
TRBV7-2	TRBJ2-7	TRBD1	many	TGTGCCAGCAGCTCCCGACAGGGGAACTACGAGCAGTACTTC	CASSSRQGNYEQYF
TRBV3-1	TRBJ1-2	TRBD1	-	TGTGCCAGCAGCCTTCGACAGGGCGGCTACACCTTC	CASSLRQGGYTF
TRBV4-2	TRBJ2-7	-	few	TGTGCCAGCAGCCAAGATCGCACAGGGAGTTCCTACGAGCAGTACTTC	CASSQDRTGSSYEQYF
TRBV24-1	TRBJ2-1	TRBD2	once	TGTGCCACCAGTTTCGGCGGGGGTGCCAATGACAATGAGCAGTTCTTC	CATSFGGGANDNEQFF
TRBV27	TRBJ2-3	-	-	TGTGCCAGCAGTTTCCACAGGGTCGATACGCAGTATTTT	CASSFHRVDTQYF
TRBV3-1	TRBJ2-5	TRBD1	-	TGTGCCAGCAGCCCCCCAGGAAGGGGGCTGGAGACCCAGTACTTC	CASSPPGRGLETQYF
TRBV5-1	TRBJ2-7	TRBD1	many	TGTGCCAGCAGCTTACAGGGGCCATCCTACGAGCAGTACTTC	CASSLQGPSYEQYF
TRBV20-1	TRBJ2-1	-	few	TGCAGTGCTCGATCATCGGAGAACAATGAGCAGTTCTTC	CSARSSENNEQFF
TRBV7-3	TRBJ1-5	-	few	TGTGCCAGCAGCCTCCAGGGCTGTCGTCAGCCCCAGCATTTT	CASSLQGCRQPQHF
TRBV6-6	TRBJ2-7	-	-	TGTGCCAGCAGTTACCCCGGGACGCCGTACGAGCAGTACTTC	CASSYPGTPYEQYF
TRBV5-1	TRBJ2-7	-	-	TGCGCCAGCAGCGCGTCACAGGGAACCTACGAGCAGTACTTC	CASSASQGTYEQYF
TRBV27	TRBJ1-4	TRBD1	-	TGTGCCAGCAGTCCCGCAGGGGGCAGGCAGGGTGAAAAACTGTTTTTT	CASSPAGGRQGEKLFF
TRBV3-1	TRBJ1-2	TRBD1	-	TGTGCCAGCAGCCCAGGACAGGGTGGAGACTACACCTTC	CASSPGQGGDYTF
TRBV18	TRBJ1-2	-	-	TGTGCCAGCTCACCACCGATGGGGACGGCTAACTATGGCTACACCTTC	CASSPPMGTANYGYTF
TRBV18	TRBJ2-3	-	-	TGTGCCAGCTCACCATATGACAGCACAGATACGCAGTATTTT	CASSPYDSTDTQYF
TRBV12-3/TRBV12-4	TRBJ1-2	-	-	TGTACCAGCAGAGACACCCTCTATGGCTACACCTTC	CTSRDTLYGYTF
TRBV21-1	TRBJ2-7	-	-	TGTGCCAGCAGCCCCCCAGGGACAGCCCATAGCTCCTACGAGCAGTACTTC	CASSPPGTAHSSYEQYF
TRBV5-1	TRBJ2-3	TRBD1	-	TGCGCCAGCAGCTTGGTGACAGGGCGGCCCACAGATACGCAGTATTTT	CASSLVTGRPTDTQYF
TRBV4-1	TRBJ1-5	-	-	TGCGCCAGCAGCCAAGAATTGCGGGACCCCCAGCATTTT	CASSQELRDPQHF
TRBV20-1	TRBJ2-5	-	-	TGCAGTGCTAGAAGCGTCCAAGAGACCCAGTACTTC	CSARSVQETQYF
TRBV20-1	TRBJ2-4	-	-	TGCAGTGCTAGGGGCCGGACGGACTTGCGCATTCGGTACTTC	CSARGRTDLRIRYF
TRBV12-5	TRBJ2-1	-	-	TGTGCTAGTGCCCTGGGCCAGGACCCGTACAATGAGCAGTTCTTC	CASALGQDPYNEQFF
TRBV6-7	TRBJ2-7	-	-	TGTGCCAGCAGTTACGGACCCCTGGCCTACGAGCAGTACTTC	CASSYGPLAYEQYF
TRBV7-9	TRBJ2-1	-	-	TGTGCCAGCAGCTTAGGGCTAGGAACGGGCAATGAGCAGTTCTTC	CASSLGLGTGNEQFF
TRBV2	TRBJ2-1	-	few	TGTGCCAGCAGTGAAAGTAGCCGGTTCGTTGAGCAGTTCTTC	CASSESSRFVEQFF
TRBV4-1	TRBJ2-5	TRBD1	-	TGCGCCAGCAGCCAAGGGACAGGGAATTTGAAAGAGACCCAGTACTTC	CASSQGTGNLKETQYF
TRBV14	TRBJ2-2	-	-	TGTGCCAGCAGCCAAGACTCGGGGGCTCACGGGGAGCTGTTTTTT	CASSQDSGAHGELFF
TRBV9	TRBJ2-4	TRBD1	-	TGTGCCAGCAGCGTAGACTCGGGACAGATGTTTAGGGCGCAGTACTTC	CASSVDSGQMFRAQYF
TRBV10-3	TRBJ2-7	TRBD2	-	TGTGCCATCAGTGAGGAGGAACGGGGGGGGGACGAGCAGTACTTC	CAISEEERGGDEQYF
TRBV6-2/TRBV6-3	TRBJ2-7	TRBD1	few	TGTGCCAGCAGTCCGCCCGGGACAGGGGGTACCGAGCAGTACTTC	CASSPPGTGGTEQYF
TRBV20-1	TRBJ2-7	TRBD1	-	TGCAGTGCTAGCCTGACAGGGGGGTACGAGCAGTACTTC	CSASLTGGYEQYF
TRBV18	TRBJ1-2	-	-	TGTGCCAGCTCACCAGCACAGAACTATGGCTACACCTTC	CASSPAQNYGYTF
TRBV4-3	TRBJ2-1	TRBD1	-	TGCGCCAGCAGCCAAGATAAAGTTATGGGACAGGGGTTTTATGAGCAGATCTTC	CASSQDKVMGQGFYEQIF
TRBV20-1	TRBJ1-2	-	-	TGCAGTGCTAGAGATATAAATAGGGACTATGGCTACACCTTC	CSARDINRDYGYTF
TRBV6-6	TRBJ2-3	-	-	TGTGCCAGCAGTTACCCGACTAGGGCCCTCGATACGCAGTATTTT	CASSYPTRALDTQYF
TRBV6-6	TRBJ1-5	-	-	TGTGCCAGCAGCCCAAACGGACAGACTCATCAGCCCCAGCATTTT	CASSPNGQTHQPQHF
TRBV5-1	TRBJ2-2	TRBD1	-	TGCGCCAGCAGCTTCACAGGGGGCTACAACACCGGGGAGCTGTTTTTT	CASSFTGGYNTGELFF
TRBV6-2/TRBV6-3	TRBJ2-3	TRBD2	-	TGTGCCAGCAGGATCGATAGCGGGAGGAGAGAAACAGATACGCAGTATTTT	CASRIDSGRRETDTQYF